These 27 T cell receptor beta chains originate from one sample sequenced in a study of cytomegalovirus exposure and HLA in healthy donors. In the PCR, 60 Vbeta and 13 Jbeta primers were used. The assay was immunoSEQ multiplex PCR, and TCRdb's table has in-frame clones only and misses some. Of about 98,000 clones listed, under 85% were seen once; the top ten hold roughly 9.7%. The specimen was PBMCs. The receptors shown here come from a man between 18 and 35 years old in good health and CMV-seropositive.

This chain links TRBV6-5 with TRBJ2-5; D possibly corresponds to TRBD2 (5 bases). V lost 11 bases to trimming and J lost 5 bases, with 18 bases between them. The CDR3 is 13 residues long. Germline V CDR1 and CDR2: MNHEY, SVGAGI. The CDR3: CAASPSARETQYF. CDR3 coding DNA: TGTGCCGCTAGCCCCTCGGCTAGGGAGACCCAGTACTTC.

This clone was observed a few times. The rearrangement links TRBV6-1 to TRBJ2-7; 10 bases are a match to TRBD2. The germline CDR1 and CDR2 sequences are MNHNS and SASEGT. There are 15 residues in the CDR3. V trimming: 3 bases; J trimming: 1 base; junction bases outside the gene matches: 3. The DNA for the CDR3 is TGTGCCAGCAGTGAGATAGCGGGGGGATCCTACGAGCAGTACTTC. It translates to CASSEIAGGSYEQYF.

The chain combines TRBV10-3 with TRBJ2-5, with 11 bases identical to TRBD2. With the DNA end fitting TRBJ2-7 better, the J assignment may be wrong. The germline V gene encodes CDR1 ENHRY and CDR2 SYGVKD. This CDR3 has 13 amino acids. CDR3 sequence: CATGTSGTYEQYF. CDR3 sequence (DNA): TGTGCCACAGGGACTAGCGGAACCTACGAGCAGTACTTC.

This chain joins TRBV5-4 and TRBJ2-7; D call uncertain. Germline loops: CDR1 SGHNT, CDR2 YYREEE (reference sequence). The CDR3 spans 14 residues. V dropped 0 bases and J dropped 4 bases, with 11 bases sitting between them. The CDR3 reads CASSLDRTSYEQYF. CDR3 DNA sequence: TGTGCCAGCAGCTTGGACAGAACCTCATACGAGCAGTACTTC.

The chain is built from TRBV27 and TRBJ2-2; D perhaps matches TRBD2 (6 bases). Trimming took 6 bases from V and 4 from J, leaving 9 bases between them. CDR1 and CDR2 from the germline V gene are MNHEY and SMNVEV (reference sequence). The CDR3 sequence is 13 residues long. The CDR3 region has the DNA TGTGCCAGCAGCACGGGGGTCACCGGGGAGCTGTTTTTT. As protein: CASSTGVTGELFF.

V gene TRBV28 combines with J gene TRBJ1-2; D uncertain. Germline values: CDR1 MDHEN, CDR2 SYDVKM. V shed 2 bases and J shed 0 bases, with 13 bases lying between them. CDR3 length equals 16 residues. The CDR3 DNA reads as TGTGCCAGCAGTTTACGGGTTCTGGGAGCTAACTATGGCTACACCTTC. Encoded protein: CASSLRVLGANYGYTF.

This clone has a handful of counts. The chain uses TRBV11-2 and TRBJ2-3; 8 positions match TRBD2. The CDR3 covers 16 residues. The germline gives CDR1 SGHAT, CDR2 FQNNGV. With V trimmed by 3 bases and J by 2 bases, 7 bases remained unmatched. CDR3: CASSFSPGGLTDTQYF. In DNA, the CDR3 is TGTGCCAGCAGCTTCAGCCCGGGGGGGCTCACAGATACGCAGTATTTT.

This chain connects TRBV6-4 to TRBJ1-5; weak D call: TRBD1 (6 bases). The CDR3 spans 15 residues. The germline V gene has CDR1 MRHNA and CDR2 SNTAGT. The ends were cut back, 5 bases at V and 0 bases at J, with 11 bases in the middle. This chain's CDR3 is CASSRRQDSNQPQHF. In nucleotides, the CDR3 is TGTGCCAGCAGTCGGAGACAGGATAGCAATCAGCCCCAGCATTTT.

J is TRBJ1-1 and V is TRBV6-7, with TRBD1 matching over 7 bases. TRBV6-7 has ORF status, its function being uncertain. Trimming at V came to 6 bases and at J to 4 bases, leaving 14 bases not matched to a gene. The CDR3 spans 16 residues. This chain's CDR3 is CASRFWAGGDGTEAFF. The CDR3 region has the DNA TGTGCCAGCAGATTCTGGGCAGGGGGAGATGGCACTGAAGCTTTCTTT.

The genes are TRBV28 and TRBJ1-2; D is unclear. The CDR3 totals 10 residues. Germline V CDR1 and CDR2: MDHEN, SYDVKM. Trimming shortened V by 10 bases and J by 2 bases, and 5 bases separated the two germline ends. Here the CDR3 reads CATSNYGYTF. The CDR3 DNA sequence: TGTGCCACCTCCAACTATGGCTACACCTTC.

This sequence joins TRBV7-8 and TRBJ2-2; 9 bases are a match to TRBD1. Germline V gene lookup returns CDR1 SGHVS and CDR2 FQNEAQ. This CDR3 comprises 17 residues. J was trimmed by 6 bases and V by 2 bases; bases with no gene match: 10. The CDR3 is CASSLSKVGTGSGELFF. DNA for the CDR3: TGTGCCAGCAGCTTATCTAAAGTGGGGACAGGGTCCGGGGAGCTGTTTTTT.

This clone was seen only once. The rearrangement joins TRBV13 to TRBJ1-2; a possible D gene is TRBD1 (5 bases). V was pared by 5 bases and J by 6 bases, with 16 bases between. The CDR3 totals 14 residues. Looked up from germline, CDR1 is PRHDT and CDR2 is FYEKMQ (reference sequence). CDR3 sequence reads: CASSTQGILHGYTF. The CDR3 nucleotides read TGTGCCAGCAGCACCCAGGGAATCTTGCATGGCTACACCTTC.

The chain has TRBV4-1 and TRBJ1-4; tentatively, D is TRBD1 (5 bases). Germline CDR1 reads MGHRA; CDR2 reads YSYEKL. Trimming removed 3 bases from V and 1 base from J, with 12 bases in between. There are 16 residues in the CDR3. The chain's CDR3 is CASSQTAMLTNEKLFF. The CDR3 DNA reads TGCGCCAGCAGCCAGACAGCTATGCTAACTAATGAAAAACTGTTTTTT.

This rearrangement joins TRBV7-9 to TRBJ1-1; D is uncertain. Germline lookup yields CDR1 SEHNR and CDR2 FQNEAQ (reference sequence). V lost 2 bases and J lost 2, with 6 bases in between. The CDR3 contains 13 residues. The CDR3 DNA reads TGTGCCAGCAGCTTATCGCTAAACACTGAAGCTTTCTTT. It codes for CASSLSLNTEAFF.

V is TRBV9 and J is TRBJ1-6, with D possibly TRBD1 on 6 matching bases. The V end lost 0 bases, the J end lost 5 bases, and 9 bases lay between the germline ends. This CDR3 is 15 amino acids long. Germline-derived CDR1 and CDR2 are SGDLS and YYNGEE. CDR3 in DNA: TGTGCCAGCAGCGTAGGGACAGCGAATAATTCACCCCTCCACTTT. It encodes CASSVGTANNSPLHF.

This clone was observed a few times. J is TRBJ2-7 and V is TRBV7-9; no definite D call. This CDR3 is built from 12 residues. The germline gives CDR1 SEHNR, CDR2 FQNEAQ (reference sequence). Trimming stripped 5 bases from V and 5 bases from J, with 10 bases between. As DNA, the CDR3 is TGTGCCAGCAGCCCCGGGTTTGACGAGCAGTACTTC. It codes for CASSPGFDEQYF.

This sequence joins TRBV11-2 and TRBJ1-3; D is undetermined. V lost 0 bases, J lost 2 bases, and 14 bases lay in between. The CDR3 extends over 17 amino acids. CDR1 is SGHAT and CDR2 is FQNNGV in the germline V gene. CDR3 sequence: CASSLEREKTPGNTIYF. The CDR3 DNA follows: TGTGCCAGCAGCTTAGAACGGGAGAAAACGCCTGGAAACACCATATATTTT.

The rearrangement joins TRBV5-1 to TRBJ2-7; 9 positions agree with TRBD1. The V gene's germline CDR1 is SGHRS and CDR2 YFSETQ. With V trimmed by 0 bases and J by 5 bases, 15 bases remained unmatched. This CDR3 comprises 18 residues. The CDR3, as DNA: TGCGCCAGCAGCTTGGACAGGGGGCACTGGGATCAAATGGACGAGCAGTACTTC. The encoded protein is CASSLDRGHWDQMDEQYF.

The chain carries TRBV18 and TRBJ2-6; D ambiguous. Germline values: CDR1 KGHSH, CDR2 LQKENI. Trimming shortened V by 3 bases and J by 3 bases, and 12 bases separated the two germline ends. The CDR3 totals 16 residues. CDR3 sequence: CASSPRVGDGANVLTF. The CDR3 nucleotides are TGTGCCAGCTCACCCCGGGTCGGAGATGGGGCCAACGTCCTGACTTTC.

CDR3 in amino acids: CASSSQPGGQETQYF. The CDR3 DNA follows: TGCGCCAGCAGCTCCCAGCCGGGGGGGCAAGAGACCCAGTACTTC. The gene calls are TRBV5-1 and TRBJ2-5; 8 bases agree with TRBD2. This CDR3 is built from 15 residues. The V gene end was trimmed by 3 bases and the J gene end by 2 bases; junction bases not matched to a gene: 6. Germline V gene data show CDR1 as SGHRS and CDR2 as YFSETQ. The whole variable domain, remainder taken from reference TRBV5-1 and TRBJ2-5, is KAGVTQTPRYLIKTRGQQVTLSCSPISGHRSVSWYQQTPGQGLQFLFEYFSETQRNKGNFPGRFSGRQFSNSRSEMNVSTLELGDSALYLCASSSQPGGQETQYFGPGTRLLVL.

CDR3 DNA: TGCGCCAGCAGCTTGGCCCTTGTAGAGAGCTACACCTTC. It specifies CASSLALVESYTF. This chain links TRBV5-1 with TRBJ1-2; no reliable D call. The germline V gene encodes CDR1 SGHRS and CDR2 YFSETQ. V was pared by 0 bases and J by 9 bases, with 12 bases between. The CDR3 contains 13 residues.

This clone was counted a single time. This rearrangement joins TRBV5-6 to TRBJ2-1, with 11 positions matching TRBD2. The CDR3 contains 15 residues. V shed 2 bases and J 9 bases; nucleotides not matched to a gene: 7. The germline V gene encodes CDR1 SGHDT and CDR2 YYEEEE. The CDR3: CASSFSGGATGEQFF. The CDR3 DNA reads as TGTGCCAGCAGCTTTAGCGGGGGGGCAACGGGTGAGCAGTTCTTC.

The CDR3 DNA reads as TGTGCCAGCTCACCCCTGAGGGACAGACAAGAGACCCAGTACTTC. This sequence encodes CASSPLRDRQETQYF. This chain joins TRBV18 and TRBJ2-5; 7 bases map to TRBD1. Per germline, CDR1 KGHSH and CDR2 LQKENI. Trimming took 3 bases from V and 2 from J; bases not matched to a gene: 6. The CDR3 loop spans 15 amino acids.

The chain recombines TRBV14 with TRBJ2-5; D is perhaps TRBD1 (5 bases). The germline V and J ends were trimmed by 2 bases and 5 bases, with 9 bases remaining between them. There are 13 residues in the CDR3. The germline V gene has CDR1 SGHDN and CDR2 FVKESK. The CDR3 DNA reads as TGTGCCAGCAGCCAAAGGAAGGGGGAGACCCAGTACTTC. Residues: CASSQRKGETQYF.

The CDR3 region has the DNA TGTGCCAGCAGTGATGCTCTAGCGGGGGAACTCCAAGAGACCCAGTACTTC. Translated, it gives CASSDALAGELQETQYF. This sequence joins TRBV2 and TRBJ2-5; 10 nucleotides align to TRBD2. CDR3 size: 17 residues. V was pared by 3 bases and J by 1 base, with 8 bases of the junction left unmatched. Germline V CDR1 and CDR2: SNHLY, FYNNEI.

This clone has at least ten counts. CDR3 coding DNA: TGTGCCAGCAGTGACTCGTCTAGCGGGGGTGCAGATACGCAGTATTTT. Its protein is CASSDSSSGGADTQYF. The chain employs TRBV6-4 and TRBJ2-3; 10 bases are shared with TRBD2. The V segment lost 0 bases and the J segment 4 bases; nucleotides outside the gene matches: 4. The germline V gene encodes CDR1 MRHNA and CDR2 SNTAGT. The CDR3 consists of 16 residues.

The genes are TRBV29-1 and TRBJ1-5; D possibly corresponds to TRBD1 (6 bases). Trimming took 7 bases from V and 3 from J, leaving 13 bases between them. The CDR3 loop spans 13 amino acids. The germline gives CDR1 SQVTM, CDR2 ANQGSEA. CDR3 DNA sequence: TGCAGCGCCTCACAGGGAATCAATCAGCCCCAGCATTTT. Amino acids: CSASQGINQPQHF.